This T cell receptor beta chain was captured by sequencing in a study of identifying expanded T cells in peripheral blood (dated by TCRdb to about 2019). Looking at the study overall: Technical replicates were generated by sequencing separate aliquots of the same genomic DNA pool, with four replicates compared pairwise.

What the study reported, not specific to this receptor: Across all healthy donors, variance in clone template counts between approximately 2-week samples was found to increase significantly with total template count. The binomial model flagged roughly 1.1 differentially abundant clones between technical replicates, compared with about 16.4 over about two weeks and 18 to 20 over four weeks. It was expected by the authors that biological variance in healthy repertoires might increase further over much longer intervals, such as months to years. Across all healthy-donor time intervals, the beta-binomial model significantly lowered both the number of clones called differentially abundant and the false-positive rate.

During the collection period, no immune events, such as infections, were documented for the healthy donors. Time-dependent variance in a beta-binomial model of T-cell clone differential abundance was calibrated using healthy-donor blood repertoires as a training cohort. The training cohort comprised some 10 healthy donors, 3 female and 7 male. The donors were between about 29 and 64 years old, with an average age of roughly 43 years. Whole blood was collected from each healthy donor at three time points spaced two to three weeks apart and obtained from a commercial supplier. Genomic DNA was extracted from unsorted whole blood for immunosequencing. The immunoSEQ Assay, which uses bias-controlled multiplex PCR amplification of genomic DNA, was used to profile TCRbeta CDR3 regions. From the authors' description of their analysis: To quantify the absolute abundance of each unique TCRbeta CDR3 region, the sequences were collapsed and filtered. Differential abundance was assessed using a binomial (Fisher-equivalent) model and a beta-binomial model in which time-dependent variance fitted from healthy donors was added. Clones with fewer than 5 combined templates were removed, and differential abundance was called for clones with a Benjamini-Hochberg FDR below 0.01. Using the form v = (b*log(k)+a)^2, the beta-binomial variance was modeled as a function of the total template count across the two samples. TCRdb took over this immuneACCESS table, retaining in-frame rearrangements with V and J assigned. Such tables are incomplete; in checked studies, under half of the missing clones stem from an unresolved V gene, and the remainder is unexplained. From that table come the V and J calls and clone size; the DNA was used to work out D and trimming. This sample gives about 100,000 clones in total; approximately 88% of them show up just once. The top ten constitute 11% to 15% of the sample.

Comment on this clone: It lacks a known antigen. Nothing much larger sits one base from this clone, and base qualities are not available.

V gives up 5 bases and J gives up 5 bases, and the segment between their germline ends measures 15 bases. CDR1 and CDR2 are read off the germline V gene (reference sequence) as SSHAT and FNYEAQ. From the cysteine through the phenylalanine, the CDR3 covers 15 amino acids. Of the read, only the CDR3 DNA is kept; its 45 bases are in frame from base 1. Rearrangement joined TRBV7-7 to TRBJ2-2, with TRBD1 as a weak D call on 5 bases. The TCR was taken from a person aged 18 to 70 in good health. The sample taken for sequencing was blood. For the CDR3, the sequence is CASSPSGMGTGELFF. The DNA is as follows: TGTGCCAGCAGCCCATCAGGGATGGGGACCGGGGAGCTGTTTTTT. The CDR3, completed at both ends by the reference TRBV7-7 and TRBJ2-2 genes, gives the full variable domain GAGVSQSPRYKVTKRGQDVTLRCDPISSHATLYWYQQALGQGPEFLTYFNYEAQPDKSGLPSDRFSAERPEGSISTLTIQRTEQRDSAMYRCASSPSGMGTGELFFGEGSRLTVL.